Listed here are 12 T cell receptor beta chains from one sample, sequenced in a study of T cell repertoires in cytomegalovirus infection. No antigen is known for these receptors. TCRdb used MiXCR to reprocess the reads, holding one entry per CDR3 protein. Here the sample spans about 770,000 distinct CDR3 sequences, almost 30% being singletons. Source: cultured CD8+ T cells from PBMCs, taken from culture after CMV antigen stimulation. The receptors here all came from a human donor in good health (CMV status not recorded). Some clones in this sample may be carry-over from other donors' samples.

CDR3 protein: CASSLGAGGLTGELFF. The DNA for the CDR3 is TGTGCCAGCAGTTTAGGGGCGGGGGGGCTCACCGGGGAGCTGTTTTTT. J is TRBJ2-2 and V is TRBV12-3 or TRBV12-4; 9 nucleotides agree with TRBD2. Unmatched junction bases numbered 4, after V lost 1 base and J lost 4 bases. The CDR3 runs to 16 residues.

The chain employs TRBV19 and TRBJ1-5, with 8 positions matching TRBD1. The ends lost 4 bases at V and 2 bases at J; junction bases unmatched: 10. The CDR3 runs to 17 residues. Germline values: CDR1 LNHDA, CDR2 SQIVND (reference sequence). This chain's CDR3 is CASSRGQGRVGNQPQHF. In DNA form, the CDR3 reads TGTGCCAGTAGTAGAGGACAGGGACGTGTCGGCAATCAGCCCCAGCATTTT.

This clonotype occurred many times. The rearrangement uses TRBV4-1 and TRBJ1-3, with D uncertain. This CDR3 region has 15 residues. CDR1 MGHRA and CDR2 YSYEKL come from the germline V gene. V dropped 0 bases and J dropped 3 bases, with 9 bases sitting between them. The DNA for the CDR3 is TGCGCCAGCAGCCAAGATCTAACAGTTGGAAACACCATATATTTT. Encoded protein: CASSQDLTVGNTIYF.

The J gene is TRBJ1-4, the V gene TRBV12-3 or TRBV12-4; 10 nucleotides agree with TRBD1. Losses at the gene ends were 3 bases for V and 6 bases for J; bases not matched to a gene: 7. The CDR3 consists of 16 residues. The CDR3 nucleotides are TGTGCCAGCAGTTTGATGTCCGGGACAGGGGATGAAAAACTGTTTTTT. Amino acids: CASSLMSGTGDEKLFF.

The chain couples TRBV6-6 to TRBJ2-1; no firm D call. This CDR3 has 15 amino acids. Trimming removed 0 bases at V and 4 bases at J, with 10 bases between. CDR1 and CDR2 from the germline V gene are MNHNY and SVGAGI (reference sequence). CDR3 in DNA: TGTGCCAGCAGTTACTCGAAGGGCAGTTACAATGAGCAGTTCTTC. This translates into CASSYSKGSYNEQFF.

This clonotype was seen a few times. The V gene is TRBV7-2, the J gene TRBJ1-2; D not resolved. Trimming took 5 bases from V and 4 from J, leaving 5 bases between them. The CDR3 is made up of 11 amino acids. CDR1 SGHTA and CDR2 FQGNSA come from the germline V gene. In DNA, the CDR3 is TGTGCCAGCAGCACTCTCTATGGCTACACCTTC. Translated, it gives CASSTLYGYTF.

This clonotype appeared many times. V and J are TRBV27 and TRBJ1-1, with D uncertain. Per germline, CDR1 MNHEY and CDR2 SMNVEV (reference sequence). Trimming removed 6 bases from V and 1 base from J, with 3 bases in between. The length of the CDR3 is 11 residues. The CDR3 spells CASRTNTEAFF. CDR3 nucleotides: TGTGCCAGCAGGACGAACACTGAAGCTTTCTTT.

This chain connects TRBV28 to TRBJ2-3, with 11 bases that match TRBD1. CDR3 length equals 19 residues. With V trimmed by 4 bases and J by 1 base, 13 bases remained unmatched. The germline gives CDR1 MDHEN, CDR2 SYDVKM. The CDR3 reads CASSWPMDRGRRGTDTQYF. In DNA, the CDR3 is TGTGCCAGCAGTTGGCCTATGGACAGGGGGCGCAGAGGCACAGATACGCAGTATTTT.

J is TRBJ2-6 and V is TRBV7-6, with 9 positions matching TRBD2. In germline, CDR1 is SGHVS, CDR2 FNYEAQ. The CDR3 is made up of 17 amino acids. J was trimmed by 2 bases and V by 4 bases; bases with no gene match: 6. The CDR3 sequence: CASSYLAGSAGANVLTF. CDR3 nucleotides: TGTGCCAGCAGCTATCTAGCGGGGTCTGCTGGGGCCAACGTCCTGACTTTC.

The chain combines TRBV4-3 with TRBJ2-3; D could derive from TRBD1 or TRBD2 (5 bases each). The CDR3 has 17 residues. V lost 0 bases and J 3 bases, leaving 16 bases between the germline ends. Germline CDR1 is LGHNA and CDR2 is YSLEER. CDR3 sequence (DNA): TGCGCCAGCAGCCAAGATGGGGCTGGGAGTATAACAGATACGCAGTATTTT. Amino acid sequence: CASSQDGAGSITDTQYF.

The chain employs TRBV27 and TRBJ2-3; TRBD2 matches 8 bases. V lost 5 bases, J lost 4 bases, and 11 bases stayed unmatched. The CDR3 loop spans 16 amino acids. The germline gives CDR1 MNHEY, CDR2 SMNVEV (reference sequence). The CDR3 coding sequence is TGTGCCAGCAGTCCAATAGCGGGGCCGGCAGCAGATACGCAGTATTTT. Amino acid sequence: CASSPIAGPAADTQYF.

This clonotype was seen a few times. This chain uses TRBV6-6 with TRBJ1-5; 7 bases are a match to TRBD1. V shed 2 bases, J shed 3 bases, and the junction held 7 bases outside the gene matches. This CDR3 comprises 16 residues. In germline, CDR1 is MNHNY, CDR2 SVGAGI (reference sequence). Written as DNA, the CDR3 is TGTGCCAGCAGTTACATACAGGGGTTCTTCAATCAGCCCCAGCATTTT. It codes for CASSYIQGFFNQPQHF.